The subject of this entry is one TCR beta chain. RNA in amounts of about 0.5 to 1 ug was reverse transcribed with random hexamers. The immunoSEQ assay covered 54 Vbeta and 13 Jbeta segments for CDR3. One entry per CDR3 protein results from TCRdb running MiXCR on the immunoSEQ multiplex PCR reads. The sample yields under 200,000 distinct CDR3 sequences, approximately 94% seen once. This record belongs to a study of CD8 T cells in Susac syndrome. As for the study in general: Patients with Susac syndrome were therapy-naive, taking corticosteroids, with some also receiving intravenous immunoglobulin, or taking intravenous immunoglobulin alone at the time their blood was drawn.

Germline CDR1 is SGHTA and CDR2 is FQGNSA. V was clipped by 3 bases and J by 4 bases, with 10 bases between them. This CDR3 region has 13 residues. The diagnostic criteria were recently defined, and patients with Susac syndrome met them for definite or probable disease. Both CD4+ and CD8+ T cells were negatively isolated, and TEMRA cells underwent FACS enrichment. The TCR originated in a human donor with Susac syndrome. The rearrangement links TRBV7-2 to TRBJ2-7; D is unclear. Sequences were obtained from CD4+ T cells from PBMCs. In DNA form, the CDR3 reads TGTGCCAGCAGCTTGGCCAGCAGTTACGAGCAGTACTTC. Translating it yields CASSLASSYEQYF.